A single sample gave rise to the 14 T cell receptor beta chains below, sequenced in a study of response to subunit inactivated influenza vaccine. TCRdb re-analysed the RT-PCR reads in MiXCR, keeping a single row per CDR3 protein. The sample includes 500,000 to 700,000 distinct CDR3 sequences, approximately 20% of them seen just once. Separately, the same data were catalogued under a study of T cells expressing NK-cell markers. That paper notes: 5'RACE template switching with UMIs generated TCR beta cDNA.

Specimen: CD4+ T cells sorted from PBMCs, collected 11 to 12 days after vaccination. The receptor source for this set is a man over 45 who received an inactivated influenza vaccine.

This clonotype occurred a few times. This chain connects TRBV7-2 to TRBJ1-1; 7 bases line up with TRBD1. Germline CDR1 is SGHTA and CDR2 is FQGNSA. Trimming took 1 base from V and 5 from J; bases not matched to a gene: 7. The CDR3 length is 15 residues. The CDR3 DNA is TGTGCCAGCAGCTTAGACAGGGGCTTGGAAACTGAAGCTTTCTTT. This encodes CASSLDRGLETEAFF.

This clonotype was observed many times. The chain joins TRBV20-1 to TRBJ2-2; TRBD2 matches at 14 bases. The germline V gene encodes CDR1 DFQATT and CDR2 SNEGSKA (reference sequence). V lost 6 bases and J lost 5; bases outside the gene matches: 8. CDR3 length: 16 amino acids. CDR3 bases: TGCAGTGCCCCGGGACTAGCGGGAGTAATTACCGGGGAGCTGTTTTTT. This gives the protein CSAPGLAGVITGELFF.

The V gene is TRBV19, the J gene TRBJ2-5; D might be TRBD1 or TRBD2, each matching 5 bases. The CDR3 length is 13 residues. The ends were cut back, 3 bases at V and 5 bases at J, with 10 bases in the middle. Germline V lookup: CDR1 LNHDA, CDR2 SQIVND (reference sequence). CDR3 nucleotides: TGTGCCAGTAGTATTAACGGGGCGGAGACCCAGTACTTC. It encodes CASSINGAETQYF.

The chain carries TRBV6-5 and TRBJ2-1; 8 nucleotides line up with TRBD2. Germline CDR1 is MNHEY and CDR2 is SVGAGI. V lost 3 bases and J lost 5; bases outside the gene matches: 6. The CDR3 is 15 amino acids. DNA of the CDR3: TGTGCCAGCAGTTATAGATCGGGGGGGCACAATGAGCAGTTCTTC. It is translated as CASSYRSGGHNEQFF.

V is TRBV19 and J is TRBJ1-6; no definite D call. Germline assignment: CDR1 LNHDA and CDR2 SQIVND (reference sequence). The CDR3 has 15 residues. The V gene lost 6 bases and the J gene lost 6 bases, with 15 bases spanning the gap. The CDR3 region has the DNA TGTGCCAGTAGCCTTAACGGACGGATTAATTCACCCCTCCACTTT. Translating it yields CASSLNGRINSPLHF. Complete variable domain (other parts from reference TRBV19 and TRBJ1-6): DGGITQSPKYLFRKEGQNVTLSCEQNLNHDAMYWYRQDPGQGLRLIYYSQIVNDFQKGDIAEGYSVSREKKESFPLTVTSAQKNPTAFYLCASSLNGRINSPLHFGNGTRLTVT.

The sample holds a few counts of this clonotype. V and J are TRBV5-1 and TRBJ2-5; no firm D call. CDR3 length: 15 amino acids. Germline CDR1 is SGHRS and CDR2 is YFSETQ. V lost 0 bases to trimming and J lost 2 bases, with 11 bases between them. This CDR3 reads CASSLEPSSQETQYF. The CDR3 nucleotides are TGCGCCAGCAGCTTGGAGCCCTCGTCGCAAGAGACCCAGTACTTC.

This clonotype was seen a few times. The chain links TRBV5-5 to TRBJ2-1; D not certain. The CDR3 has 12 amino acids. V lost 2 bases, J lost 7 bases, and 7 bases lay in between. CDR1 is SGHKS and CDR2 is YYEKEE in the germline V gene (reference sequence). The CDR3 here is CASSLLRNEQFF. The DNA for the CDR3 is TGTGCCAGCAGCTTACTCCGTAATGAGCAGTTCTTC.

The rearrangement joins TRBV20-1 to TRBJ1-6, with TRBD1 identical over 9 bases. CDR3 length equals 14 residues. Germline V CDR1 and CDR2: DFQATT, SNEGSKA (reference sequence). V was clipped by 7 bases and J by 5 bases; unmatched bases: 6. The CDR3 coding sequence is TGCAGTGGGACTGGGACAGGGAATAATTCACCCCTCCACTTT. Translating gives CSGTGTGNNSPLHF.

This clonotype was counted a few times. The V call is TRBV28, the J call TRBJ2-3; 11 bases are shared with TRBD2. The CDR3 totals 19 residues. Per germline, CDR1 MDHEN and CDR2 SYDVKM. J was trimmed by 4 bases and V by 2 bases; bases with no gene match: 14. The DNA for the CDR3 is TGTGCCAGCAGTTTAGTAGGGGGGCTAGCGGGAGGTGGAGCAGATACGCAGTATTTT. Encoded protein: CASSLVGGLAGGGADTQYF.

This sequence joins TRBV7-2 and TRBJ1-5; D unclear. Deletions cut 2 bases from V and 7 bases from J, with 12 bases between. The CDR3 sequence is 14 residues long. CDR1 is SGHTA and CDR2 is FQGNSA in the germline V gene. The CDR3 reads CASSLLNGIQPQHF. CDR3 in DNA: TGTGCCAGCAGCTTACTGAACGGCATACAGCCCCAGCATTTT.

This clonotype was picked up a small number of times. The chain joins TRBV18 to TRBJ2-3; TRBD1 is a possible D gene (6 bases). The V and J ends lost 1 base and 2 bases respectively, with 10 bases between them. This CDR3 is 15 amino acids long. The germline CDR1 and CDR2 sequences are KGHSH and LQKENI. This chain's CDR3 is CASSPRDTDTDTQYF. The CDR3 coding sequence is TGTGCCAGCTCACCACGGGACACAGACACAGATACGCAGTATTTT.

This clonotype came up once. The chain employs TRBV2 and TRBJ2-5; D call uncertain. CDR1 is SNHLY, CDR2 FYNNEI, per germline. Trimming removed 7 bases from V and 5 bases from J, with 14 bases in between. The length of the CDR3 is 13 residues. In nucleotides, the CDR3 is TGTGCCAGCACGTGGACGATCGGCGAGACCCAGTACTTC. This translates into CASTWTIGETQYF.

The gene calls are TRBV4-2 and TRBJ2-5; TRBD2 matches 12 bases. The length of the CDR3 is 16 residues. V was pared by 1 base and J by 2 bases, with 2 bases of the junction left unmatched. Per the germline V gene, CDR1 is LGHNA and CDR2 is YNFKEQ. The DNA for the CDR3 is TGTGCCAGCAGCCAAGGGGGGACTAGCGGGCAAGAGACCCAGTACTTC. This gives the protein CASSQGGTSGQETQYF.

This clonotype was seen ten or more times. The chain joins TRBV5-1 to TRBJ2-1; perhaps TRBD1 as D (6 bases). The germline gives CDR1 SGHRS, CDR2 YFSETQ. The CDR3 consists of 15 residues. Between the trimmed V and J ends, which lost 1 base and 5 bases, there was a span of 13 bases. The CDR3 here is CASSLLAGANNEQFF. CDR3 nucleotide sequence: TGCGCCAGCAGCTTGCTCGCAGGGGCGAACAATGAGCAGTTCTTC.